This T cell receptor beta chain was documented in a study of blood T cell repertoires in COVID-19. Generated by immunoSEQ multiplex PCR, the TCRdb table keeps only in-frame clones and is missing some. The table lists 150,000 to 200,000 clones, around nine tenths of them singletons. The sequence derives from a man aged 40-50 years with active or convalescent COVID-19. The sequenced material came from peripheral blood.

CDR3 residues: CASRGDRGRESTEAFF. In DNA form, the CDR3 reads TGTGCCAGCAGGGGTGACAGGGGGCGCGAGTCCACTGAAGCTTTCTTT. V and J are TRBV5-6 and TRBJ1-1, with 10 nucleotides matching TRBD1. Looked up from germline, CDR1 is SGHDT and CDR2 is YYEEEE. V was pared by 5 bases and J by 4 bases, with 11 bases of the junction left unmatched. The CDR3 loop spans 16 amino acids. Together with reference TRBV5-6 and TRBJ1-1, the CDR3 gives the full variable domain: DAGVTQSPTHLIKTRGQQVTLRCSPKSGHDTVSWYQQALGQGPQFIFQYYEEEERQRGNFPDRFSGHQFPNYSSELNVNALLLGDSALYLCASRGDRGRESTEAFFGQGTRLTVV.